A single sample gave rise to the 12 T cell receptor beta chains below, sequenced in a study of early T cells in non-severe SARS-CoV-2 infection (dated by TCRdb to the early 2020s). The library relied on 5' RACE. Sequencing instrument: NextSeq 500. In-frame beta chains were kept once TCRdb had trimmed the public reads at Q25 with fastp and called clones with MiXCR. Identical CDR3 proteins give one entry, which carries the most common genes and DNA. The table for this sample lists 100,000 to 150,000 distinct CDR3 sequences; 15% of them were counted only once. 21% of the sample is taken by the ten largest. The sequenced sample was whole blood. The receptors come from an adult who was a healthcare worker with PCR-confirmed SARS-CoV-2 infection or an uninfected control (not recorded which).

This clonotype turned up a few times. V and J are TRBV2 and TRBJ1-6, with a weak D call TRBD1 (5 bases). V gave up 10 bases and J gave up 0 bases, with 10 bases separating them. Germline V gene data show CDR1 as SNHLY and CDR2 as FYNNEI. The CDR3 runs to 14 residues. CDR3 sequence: CATRQSSYNSPLHF. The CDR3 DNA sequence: TGTGCCACCCGACAGAGCTCCTATAATTCACCCCTCCACTTT.

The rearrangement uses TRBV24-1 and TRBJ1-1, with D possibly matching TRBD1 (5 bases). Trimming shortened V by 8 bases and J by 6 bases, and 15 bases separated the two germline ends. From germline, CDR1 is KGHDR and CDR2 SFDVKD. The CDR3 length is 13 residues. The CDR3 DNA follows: TGTGCCACCACGGTTGAGGGGATCGCTGAAGCTTTCTTT. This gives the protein CATTVEGIAEAFF.

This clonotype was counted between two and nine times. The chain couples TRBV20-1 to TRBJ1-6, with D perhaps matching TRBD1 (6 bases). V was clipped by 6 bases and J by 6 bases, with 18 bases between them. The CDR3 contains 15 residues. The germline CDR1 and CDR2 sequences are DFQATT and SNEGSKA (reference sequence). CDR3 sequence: CSASPQGLPNSPLHF. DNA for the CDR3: TGCAGTGCATCGCCCCAGGGGTTGCCTAATTCACCCCTCCACTTT.

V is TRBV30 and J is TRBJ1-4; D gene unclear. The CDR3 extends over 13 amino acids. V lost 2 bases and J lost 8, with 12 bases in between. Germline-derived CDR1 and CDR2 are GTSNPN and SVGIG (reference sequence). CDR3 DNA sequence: TGTGCCTGGAGTCCTTTTCCCGCAGAAAAACTGTTTTTT. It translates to CAWSPFPAEKLFF. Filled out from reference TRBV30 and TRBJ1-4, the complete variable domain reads SQTIHQWPATLVQPVGSPLSLECTVEGTSNPNLYWYRQAAGRGLQLLFYSVGIGQISSEVPQNLSASRPQDRQFILSSKKLLLSDSGFYLCAWSPFPAEKLFFGSGTQLSVL.

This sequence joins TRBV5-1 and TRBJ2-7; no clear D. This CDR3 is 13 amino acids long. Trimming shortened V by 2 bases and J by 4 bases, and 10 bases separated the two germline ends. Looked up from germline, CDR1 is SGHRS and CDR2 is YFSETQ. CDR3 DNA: TGCGCCAGCAGCTTCGCGGTGGGGTACGAGCAGTACTTC. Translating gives CASSFAVGYEQYF.

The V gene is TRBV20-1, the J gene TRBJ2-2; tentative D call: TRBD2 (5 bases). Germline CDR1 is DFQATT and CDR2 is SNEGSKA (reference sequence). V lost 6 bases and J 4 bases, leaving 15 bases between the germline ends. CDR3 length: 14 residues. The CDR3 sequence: CSARTGKGTGELFF. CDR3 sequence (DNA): TGCAGTGCGAGGACCGGGAAGGGCACCGGGGAGCTGTTTTTT.

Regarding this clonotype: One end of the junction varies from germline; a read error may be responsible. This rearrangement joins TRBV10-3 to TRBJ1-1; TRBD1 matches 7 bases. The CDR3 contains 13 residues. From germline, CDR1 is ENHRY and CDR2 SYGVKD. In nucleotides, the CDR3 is TGTGTCATCAAACAGGGGATCGACACTGAAGCTTTCTTT. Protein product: CVIKQGIDTEAFF.

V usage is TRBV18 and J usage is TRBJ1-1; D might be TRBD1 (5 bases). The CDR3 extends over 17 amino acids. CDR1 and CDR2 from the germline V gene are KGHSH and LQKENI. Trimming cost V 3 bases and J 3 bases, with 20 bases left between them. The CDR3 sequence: CASSPARSGGTDTEAFF. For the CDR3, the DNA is TGTGCCAGCTCACCCGCTCGGTCGGGCGGGACGGACACTGAAGCTTTCTTT.

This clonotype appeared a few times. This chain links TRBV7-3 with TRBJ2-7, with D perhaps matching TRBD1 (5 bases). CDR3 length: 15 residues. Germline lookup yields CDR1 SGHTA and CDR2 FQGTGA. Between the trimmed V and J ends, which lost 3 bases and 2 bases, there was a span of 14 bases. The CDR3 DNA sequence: TGTGCCAGCAGCTTTGTCGCAGGGTCCACCTACGAGCAGTACTTC. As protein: CASSFVAGSTYEQYF.

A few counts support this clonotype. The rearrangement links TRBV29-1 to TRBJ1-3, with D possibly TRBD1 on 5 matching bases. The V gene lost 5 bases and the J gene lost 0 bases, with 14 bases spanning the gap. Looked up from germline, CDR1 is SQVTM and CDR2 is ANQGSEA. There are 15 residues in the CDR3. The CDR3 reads CSVKKPGISGNTIYF. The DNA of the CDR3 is TGCAGCGTTAAGAAACCAGGGATCTCTGGAAACACCATATATTTT.

The CDR3 bases are TGTGCCAGCAGGGTCGAAAACATTCAGTACTTC. Protein product: CASRVENIQYF. V gene TRBV2 combines with J gene TRBJ2-4; D not resolved. Germline CDR1 and CDR2: SNHLY and FYNNEI. The CDR3 sequence is 11 residues long. V gave up 6 bases and J gave up 5 bases, with 5 bases separating them.

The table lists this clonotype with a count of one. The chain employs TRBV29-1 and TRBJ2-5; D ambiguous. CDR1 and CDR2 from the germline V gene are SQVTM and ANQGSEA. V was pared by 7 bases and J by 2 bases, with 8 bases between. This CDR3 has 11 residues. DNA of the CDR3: TGCAGCGGTGGAGATCAAGAGACCCAGTACTTC. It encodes CSGGDQETQYF.